The 20 T cell receptor beta chains below come from one sample, sequenced in a study of chemoradiotherapy in HPV16-positive cancers. Profiling relied on immunoSEQ multiplex PCR, and the TCRdb table lists in-frame clones only, not all of them. The table has approximately 3,000 clones, around 77% seen once; the top ten hold less than 15%. The sample was taken from a patient who underwent chemoradiotherapy. Source of these receptors: a human donor with HPV-associated anogenital cancer.

The chain is built from TRBV5-1 and TRBJ2-1; D unresolved. CDR1 and CDR2 from the germline V gene are SGHRS and YFSETQ. V gave up 7 bases and J gave up 4 bases, with 15 bases separating them. CDR3 length: 14 amino acids. The CDR3 nucleotides are TGCGCCAGCTCTCCGGTTGGCGGTTACAATGAGCAGTTCTTC. Translating gives CASSPVGGYNEQFF.

This sequence joins TRBV25-1 and TRBJ2-2; TRBD1 is a possible D gene (6 bases). CDR1 is MGHDK and CDR2 is SYGVNS in the germline V gene. Trimming removed 3 bases at V and 4 bases at J, with 12 bases between. The CDR3 extends over 15 amino acids. CDR3: CASSELDSPTGELFF. The CDR3 DNA is TGTGCCAGCAGTGAGTTGGACAGCCCCACCGGGGAGCTGTTTTTT.

V gene TRBV28 combines with J gene TRBJ1-2; D remains unclear. With 8 bases removed from V and 3 bases from J, the gap between germline ends came to 7 bases. The CDR3 covers 11 residues. Germline V lookup: CDR1 MDHEN, CDR2 SYDVKM. CDR3 sequence reads: CASRGDYGYTF. In DNA form, the CDR3 reads TGTGCCAGCCGGGGAGACTATGGCTACACCTTC.

The rearrangement joins TRBV2 to TRBJ2-1; 9 positions agree with TRBD1. This CDR3 spans 15 amino acids. CDR1 SNHLY and CDR2 FYNNEI come from the germline V gene. With V trimmed by 6 bases and J by 5 bases, 8 bases remained unmatched. The CDR3 nucleotides are TGTGCCAGCAGGTCCGGGACAGGGAGTGACAATGAGCAGTTCTTC. Translation: CASRSGTGSDNEQFF.

The chain employs TRBV27 and TRBJ2-1; a weak D match, TRBD1 (8 bases). The V and J ends lost 10 bases and 3 bases respectively, with 13 bases between them. This CDR3 has 13 residues. Per the germline V gene, CDR1 is MNHEY and CDR2 is SMNVEV (reference sequence). Here the CDR3 reads CATHRGGYNEQFF. The CDR3 coding sequence is TGTGCCACCCACAGGGGGGGCTACAATGAGCAGTTCTTC.

The chain couples TRBV5-1 to TRBJ2-7, with D maybe TRBD2 (6 bases). This CDR3 has 12 amino acids. CDR1 and CDR2 from the germline V gene are SGHRS and YFSETQ. Trimming took 7 bases from V and 3 from J, leaving 11 bases between them. As DNA, the CDR3 is TGCGCCAGCGGGAAGGAGGGCTACGAGCAGTACTTC. As protein: CASGKEGYEQYF.

V and J are TRBV19 and TRBJ2-5, with D unresolved. The V gene's germline CDR1 is LNHDA and CDR2 SQIVND (reference sequence). V was clipped by 1 base and J by 3 bases, with 6 bases between them. The CDR3 sequence is 13 residues long. CDR3 nucleotides: TGTGCCAGTAGTATAGGCCTGAAAGAGACCCAGTACTTC. Protein sequence: CASSIGLKETQYF.

This chain's CDR3 is CASSPRTGQQYF. The CDR3 DNA is TGTGCCAGCAGCCCCCGGACAGGCCAGCAGTACTTC. V is TRBV11-2 and J is TRBJ2-7; TRBD1 matches 7 bases. The germline V gene encodes CDR1 SGHAT and CDR2 FQNNGV. Germline trimming cut 5 bases from V and 8 bases from J; bases unmatched to any gene: 6. The CDR3 runs 12 residues.

Only a few counts were recorded for this clone. The rearrangement joins TRBV20-1 to TRBJ1-1; D not resolved. V was clipped by 3 bases and J by 6 bases, with 5 bases between them. The CDR3 has 10 residues. The germline V gene encodes CDR1 DFQATT and CDR2 SNEGSKA (reference sequence). This CDR3 is CSASFAEAFF. The CDR3 region has the DNA TGCAGTGCTAGTTTTGCTGAAGCTTTCTTT.

This clone was seen more than once but under ten times. The gene calls are TRBV5-5 and TRBJ1-1; D is possibly TRBD1 (5 bases). The CDR3 runs 14 residues. Trimming cost V 1 base and J 6 bases, with 13 bases left between them. Germline CDR1 and CDR2: SGHKS and YYEKEE (reference sequence). The CDR3 DNA is TGTGCCAGCAGCTTGTTGAGCAGGGTTGCTGAAGCTTTCTTT. Its protein product is CASSLLSRVAEAFF.

This clone appeared a few times. V and J are TRBV7-9 and TRBJ2-7; 12 bases line up with TRBD2. This CDR3 is built from 16 residues. V was clipped by 3 bases and J by 7 bases; unmatched bases: 10. Germline CDR1 is SEHNR and CDR2 is FQNEAQ (reference sequence). The CDR3 coding sequence is TGTGCCAGCAGCTTCCGGACTAGCGGGGCGCTTGAAGAGCAGTACTTC. Its protein is CASSFRTSGALEEQYF.

This chain links TRBV5-6 with TRBJ2-6; 7 positions match TRBD1. The CDR3 consists of 18 residues. Looked up from germline, CDR1 is SGHDT and CDR2 is YYEEEE. V gave up 2 bases and J gave up 5 bases; unmatched junction bases: 13. The CDR3 nucleotides read TGTGCCAGCAGCTTCGTTTCAATCGGACAGGCTAGGGCCAACGTCCTGACTTTC. The encoded protein is CASSFVSIGQARANVLTF.

The genes are TRBV29-1 and TRBJ1-2, with 9 bases matching TRBD1. Germline CDR1 and CDR2: SQVTM and ANQGSEA. The CDR3 runs to 14 residues. V shed 6 bases, J shed 8 bases, and the junction held 13 bases outside the gene matches. The CDR3 sequence is CSVHVSGTGRGYTF. CDR3 nucleotides: TGCAGCGTGCACGTCTCCGGGACAGGGAGAGGCTACACCTTC.

The CDR3 DNA is TGTGCCAGCAGCTTAGGGACAGCAGATAATGAAAAACTGTTTTTT. Translating gives CASSLGTADNEKLFF. This rearrangement joins TRBV7-2 to TRBJ1-4; D perhaps matches TRBD1 (6 bases). Germline CDR1 reads SGHTA; CDR2 reads FQGNSA. V lost 1 base, J lost 4 bases, and 10 bases lay in between. CDR3 length: 15 residues.

The chain couples TRBV18 to TRBJ2-7; TRBD2 matches at 14 bases. The germline V gene encodes CDR1 KGHSH and CDR2 LQKENI. CDR3 length equals 14 residues. The J segment lost 5 bases and the V segment lost 3 bases, leaving 0 bases of the junction unmatched. CDR3 nucleotides: TGTGCCAGCTCACCGGGACTAGCGGGAGACGAGCAGTACTTC. This gives the protein CASSPGLAGDEQYF.

The chain joins TRBV30 to TRBJ2-7; D may be TRBD1 (5 bases). This CDR3 comprises 14 residues. V lost 3 bases, J lost 0 bases, and 12 bases lay in between. Germline V gene sequence: CDR1 GTSNPN, CDR2 SVGIG (reference sequence). The CDR3 bases are TGTGCCTGGAGGAACAGGCTAAGCTCCTACGAGCAGTACTTC. Its translation: CAWRNRLSSYEQYF.

This clone was counted a few times. The chain links TRBV2 to TRBJ2-7; 9 bases map to TRBD2. CDR3 length: 14 residues. V was clipped by 8 bases and J by 6 bases; unmatched bases: 11. The germline V gene encodes CDR1 SNHLY and CDR2 FYNNEI. The CDR3 loop reads CASVTLAGDSEQYF. The CDR3 DNA sequence: TGTGCCAGCGTGACCTTAGCGGGGGATAGCGAGCAGTACTTC.

The genes are TRBV5-1 and TRBJ2-5; TRBD2 matches 7 bases. Germline V gives CDR1 SGHRS, CDR2 YFSETQ. V lost 4 bases, J lost 4 bases, and 10 bases stayed unmatched. The CDR3 is 15 amino acids. DNA of the CDR3: TGCGCCAGCAGCCGGAGCGGGGCTTGGGGAGAGACCCAGTACTTC. This codes for CASSRSGAWGETQYF.

The chain employs TRBV19 and TRBJ1-4, with a weak D call TRBD1 (5 bases). CDR1 and CDR2 from the germline V gene are LNHDA and SQIVND (reference sequence). This CDR3 has 15 amino acids. V dropped 7 bases and J dropped 0 bases, with 12 bases sitting between them. CDR3: CASTHRGATNEKLFF. In DNA form, the CDR3 reads TGTGCCAGTACCCACCGGGGGGCAACTAATGAAAAACTGTTTTTT.

The rearrangement uses TRBV6-4 and TRBJ2-3; 7 bases map to TRBD2. J lost 2 bases, V lost 8 bases, and 4 bases had no gene match. Germline values: CDR1 MRHNA, CDR2 SNTAGT. There are 13 residues in the CDR3. CDR3 amino acids: CASGRGVTDTQYF. CDR3 bases: TGTGCCAGCGGACGGGGGGTCACAGATACGCAGTATTTT.